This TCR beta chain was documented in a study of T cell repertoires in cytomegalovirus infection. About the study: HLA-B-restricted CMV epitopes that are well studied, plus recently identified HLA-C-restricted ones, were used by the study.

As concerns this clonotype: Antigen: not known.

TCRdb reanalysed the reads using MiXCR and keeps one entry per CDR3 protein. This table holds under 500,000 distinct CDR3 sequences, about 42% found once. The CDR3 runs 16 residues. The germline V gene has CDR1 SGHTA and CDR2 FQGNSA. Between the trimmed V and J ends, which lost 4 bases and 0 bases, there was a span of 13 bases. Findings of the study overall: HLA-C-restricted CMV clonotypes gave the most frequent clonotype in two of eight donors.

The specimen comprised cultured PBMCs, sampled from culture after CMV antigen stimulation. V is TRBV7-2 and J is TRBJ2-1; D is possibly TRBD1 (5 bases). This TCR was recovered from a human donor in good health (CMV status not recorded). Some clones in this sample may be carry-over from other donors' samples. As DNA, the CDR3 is TGTGCCAGCAGCTCCCAGGGATATAGCTCCTACAATGAGCAGTTCTTC. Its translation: CASSSQGYSSYNEQFF.